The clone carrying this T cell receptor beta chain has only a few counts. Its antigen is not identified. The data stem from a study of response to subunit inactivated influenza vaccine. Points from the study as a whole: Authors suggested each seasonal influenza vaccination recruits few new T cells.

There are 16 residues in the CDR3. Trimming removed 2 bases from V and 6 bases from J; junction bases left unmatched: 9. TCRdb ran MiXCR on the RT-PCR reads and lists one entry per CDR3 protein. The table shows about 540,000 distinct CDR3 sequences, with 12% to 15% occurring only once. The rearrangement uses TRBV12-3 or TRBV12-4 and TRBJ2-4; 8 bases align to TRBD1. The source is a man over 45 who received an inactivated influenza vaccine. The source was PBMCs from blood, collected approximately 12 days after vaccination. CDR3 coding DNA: TGTGCCAGCAGTTTACCCCAGACAGGGGCGGGAAACATTCAGTACTTC. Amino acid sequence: CASSLPQTGAGNIQYF.